Sequencing of this T cell receptor beta chain was carried out in a study of T cell repertoires in cytomegalovirus infection. MiXCR, run by TCRdb on the reads, gives a single entry per CDR3 protein. The table shows 510,000 or so distinct CDR3 sequences, with approximately 25% occurring only once. Deletions cut 5 bases from V and 4 bases from J, with 10 bases between. There are 13 residues in the CDR3. Germline V gene sequence: CDR1 SEHNR, CDR2 FQNEAQ (reference sequence). This clonotype appeared many times. The specimen was PBMCs. This chain links TRBV7-9 with TRBJ2-3; D remains unclear. The sequence came from a human donor in good health (CMV status not recorded). Some clones in this sample may be carry-over from other donors' samples. CDR3: CASSAILADTQYF. The DNA for the CDR3 is TGTGCCAGCAGCGCCATCCTCGCAGATACGCAGTATTTT.